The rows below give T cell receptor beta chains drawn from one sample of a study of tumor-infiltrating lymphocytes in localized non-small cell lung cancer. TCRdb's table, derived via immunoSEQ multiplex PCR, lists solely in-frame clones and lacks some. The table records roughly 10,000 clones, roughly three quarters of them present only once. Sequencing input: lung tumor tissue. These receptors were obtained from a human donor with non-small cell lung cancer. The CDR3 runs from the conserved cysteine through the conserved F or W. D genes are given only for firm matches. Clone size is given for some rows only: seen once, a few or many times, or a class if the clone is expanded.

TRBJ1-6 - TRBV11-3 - TGTGCCAGCAGCTCAACTCCACGGGACTGGAGATATAATTCACCCCTCCACTTT CASSSTPRDWRYNSPLHF
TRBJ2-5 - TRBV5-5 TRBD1 TGTGCCAGCAGCTTGGCCGGGACAGGGGCCGGCGAGACCCAGTACTTC CASSLAGTGAGETQYF
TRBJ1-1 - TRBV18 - TGTGCCAGCTCATCGGACGTAAACACTGAAGCTTTCTTT CASSSDVNTEAFF
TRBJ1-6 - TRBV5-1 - TGCGCCAGCAGCTGGATGACGCATTATAATTCACCCCTCCACTTT CASSWMTHYNSPLHF
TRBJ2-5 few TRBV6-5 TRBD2 TGTGCCAGCAGTAGACTAGCGGGGTACCAAGAGACCCAGTACTTC CASSRLAGYQETQYF
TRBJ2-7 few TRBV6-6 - TGTGCCAGCCTCTCGGCCGGGCCCTCGGGGGAGCAGTACTTC CASLSAGPSGEQYF
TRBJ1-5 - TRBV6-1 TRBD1 TGTGCCAGCAGTGAAGACCCAACAGGGGGCAATCAGCCCCAGCATTTT CASSEDPTGGNQPQHF
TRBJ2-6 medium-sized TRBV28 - TGTGCCAGCAGGGGGACCCTGGGCATAGGTGGGGCCAACGTCCTGACTTTC CASRGTLGIGGANVLTF
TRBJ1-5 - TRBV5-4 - TGTGCCAGCAGCTCCGGGGTAGGTCAGCCCCAGCATTTT CASSSGVGQPQHF
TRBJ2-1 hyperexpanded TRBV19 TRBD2 TGTGCCAGTAGGCGGACTAGCGGGAGTTACAATGAGCAGTTCTTC CASRRTSGSYNEQFF
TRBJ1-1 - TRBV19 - TGTGCCAGTAGCAAGGGAGGTCCCCGGCAGGGGTGGGCTGAGGCTTTCTTT CASSKGGPRQGWAEAFF
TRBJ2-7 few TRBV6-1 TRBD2 TGTGCCAGCACCCAACGGACGACTAGCGGGGGCGAGCAGTACTTC CASTQRTTSGGEQYF
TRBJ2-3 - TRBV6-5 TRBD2 TGTGCCAGCAGTAACCCGGGACTAGCGGAAGATACGCAGTATTTT CASSNPGLAEDTQYF
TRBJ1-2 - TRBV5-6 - TGTGCCAGCAGTTTCCCCGGGACACTCACCCTCTATGGCTACACCTTC CASSFPGTLTLYGYTF
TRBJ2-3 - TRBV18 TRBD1 TGTGCCAGCTCCTACCGACAGGGGGTGACGACAGATACGCAGTATTTT CASSYRQGVTTDTQYF
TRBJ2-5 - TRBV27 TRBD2 TGTGCCAGCAGTTTAAGGTCTTGGGGGGGAGCCACCCAAGAGACCCAGTACTTC CASSLRSWGGATQETQYF
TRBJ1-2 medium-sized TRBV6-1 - TGTGCCAGCAGTGGAAGGCGGCTGGATTTCTATGGCTACACCTTC CASSGRRLDFYGYTF